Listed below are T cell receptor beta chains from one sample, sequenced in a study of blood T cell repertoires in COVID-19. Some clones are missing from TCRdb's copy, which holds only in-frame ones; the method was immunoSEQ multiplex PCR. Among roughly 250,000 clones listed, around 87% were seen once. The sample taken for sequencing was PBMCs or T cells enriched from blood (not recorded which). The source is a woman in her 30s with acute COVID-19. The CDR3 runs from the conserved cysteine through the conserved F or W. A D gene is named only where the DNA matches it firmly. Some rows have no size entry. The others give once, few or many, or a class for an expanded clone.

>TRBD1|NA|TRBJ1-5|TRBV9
CASSPSGGPNQPQHF
TGTGCCAGCAGCCCTTCAGGGGGTCCCAATCAGCCCCAGCATTTT
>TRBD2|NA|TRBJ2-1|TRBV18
CASSPRLAGGYYNEQFF
TGTGCCAGCTCACCACGGCTAGCGGGGGGATACTACAATGAGCAGTTCTTC
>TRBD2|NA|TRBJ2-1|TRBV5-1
CASSPGLAGALSNEQFF
TGCGCCAGCAGCCCGGGACTAGCGGGGGCACTTTCCAATGAGCAGTTCTTC
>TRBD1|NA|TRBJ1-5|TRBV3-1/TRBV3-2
CASSQQGAPGQPQHF
TGTGCCAGCAGCCAACAGGGGGCGCCGGGTCAGCCCCAGCATTTT
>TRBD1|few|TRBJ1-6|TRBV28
CASSSQGAGNSPLHF
TGTGCCAGCAGTTCACAGGGGGCGGGAAATTCACCCCTCCACTTT
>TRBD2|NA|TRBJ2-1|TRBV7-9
CASSPEGRGGHNEQFF
TGTGCCAGCAGCCCGGAGGGACGGGGGGGCCACAATGAGCAGTTCTTC
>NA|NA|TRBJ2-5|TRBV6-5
CASSYSGSQETQYF
TGTGCCAGCAGTTACAGCGGCAGCCAAGAGACCCAGTACTTC
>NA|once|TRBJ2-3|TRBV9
CASSKTGNLRGTNTDTQYF
TGTGCCAGCAGCAAAACAGGGAACTTGCGGGGGACTAACACAGATACGCAGTATTTT
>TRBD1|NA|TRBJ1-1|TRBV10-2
CAMGTGANTEAFF
TGCGCCATGGGGACAGGGGCCAACACTGAAGCTTTCTTT
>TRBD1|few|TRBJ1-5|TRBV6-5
CASSLTGVQPQHF
TGTGCCAGCAGTTTGACAGGGGTACAGCCCCAGCATTTT
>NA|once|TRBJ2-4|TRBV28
CASSSNRVAKNIQYF
TGTGCCAGCAGTTCAAACAGGGTAGCCAAAAACATTCAGTACTTC
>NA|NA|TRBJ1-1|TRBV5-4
CASSLRGGTPNTEAFF
TGTGCCAGCAGCTTGAGAGGCGGCACCCCAAACACTGAAGCTTTCTTT
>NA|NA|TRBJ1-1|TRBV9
CASSHSGPAGTEAFF
TGTGCCAGCAGCCATTCCGGGCCCGCGGGCACTGAAGCTTTCTTT
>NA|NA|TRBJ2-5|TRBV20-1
CSASLILGQETQYF
TGCAGTGCTAGTTTAATACTAGGTCAAGAGACCCAGTACTTC
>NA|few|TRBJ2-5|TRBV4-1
CASSQVKGDETQYF
TGCGCCAGCAGCCAGGTCAAGGGAGATGAGACCCAGTACTTC
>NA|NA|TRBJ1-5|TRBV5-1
CASSLKGGEAQHF
TGCGCCAGCAGCTTGAAAGGGGGAGAGGCCCAGCATTTT
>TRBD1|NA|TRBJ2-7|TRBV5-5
CASSLGDRGTNEQYF
TGTGCCAGCAGCTTGGGGGACAGGGGTACTAACGAGCAGTACTTC
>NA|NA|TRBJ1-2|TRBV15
CATSSPWLYGYTF
TGTGCCACCAGCAGTCCCTGGCTTTATGGCTACACCTTC